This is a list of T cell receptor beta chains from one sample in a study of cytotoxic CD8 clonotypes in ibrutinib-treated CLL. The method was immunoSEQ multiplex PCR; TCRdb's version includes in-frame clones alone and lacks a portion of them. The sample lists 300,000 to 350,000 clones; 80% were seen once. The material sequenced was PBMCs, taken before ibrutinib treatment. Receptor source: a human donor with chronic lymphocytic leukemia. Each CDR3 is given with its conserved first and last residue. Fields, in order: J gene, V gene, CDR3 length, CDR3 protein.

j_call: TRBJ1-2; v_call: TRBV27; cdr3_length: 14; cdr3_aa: CASSSIKKVDGYTF
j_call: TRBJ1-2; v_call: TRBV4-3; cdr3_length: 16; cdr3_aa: CASSQGMRQIFYGYTF
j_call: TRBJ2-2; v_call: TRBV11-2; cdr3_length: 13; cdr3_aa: CASSSTNTGELFF
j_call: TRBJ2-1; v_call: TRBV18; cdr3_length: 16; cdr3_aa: CASSPPRDRAYNEQFF
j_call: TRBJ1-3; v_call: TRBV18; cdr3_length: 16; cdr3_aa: CASSPRPGEGGNTIYF
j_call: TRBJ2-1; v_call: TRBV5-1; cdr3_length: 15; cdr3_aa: CASSLGAALSNEQFF
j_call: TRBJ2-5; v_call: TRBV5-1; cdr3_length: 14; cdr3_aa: CASSLVGQGETQYF
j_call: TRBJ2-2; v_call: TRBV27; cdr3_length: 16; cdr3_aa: CASSPRQGDSTGELFF
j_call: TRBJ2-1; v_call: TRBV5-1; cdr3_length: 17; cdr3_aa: CASSLRTSGSGDNEQFF
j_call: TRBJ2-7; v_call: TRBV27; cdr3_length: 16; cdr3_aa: CASRRGGRSSGYEQYF
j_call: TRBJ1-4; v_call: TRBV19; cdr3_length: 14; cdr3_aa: CASSTSRTFEKLFF
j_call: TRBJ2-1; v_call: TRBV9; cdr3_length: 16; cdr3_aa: CASSVVSGRTYNEQFF
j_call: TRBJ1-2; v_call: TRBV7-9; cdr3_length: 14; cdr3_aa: CASSQLTGHYGYTF
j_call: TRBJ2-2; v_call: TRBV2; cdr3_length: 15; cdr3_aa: CASSGASGNTGELFF
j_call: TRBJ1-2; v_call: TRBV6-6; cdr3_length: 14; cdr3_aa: CASSIRTANYGYTF
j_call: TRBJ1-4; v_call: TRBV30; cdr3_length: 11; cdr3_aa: CAWSVGEKLFF
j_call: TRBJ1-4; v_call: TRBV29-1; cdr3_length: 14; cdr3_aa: CSVGETGGVEKLFF
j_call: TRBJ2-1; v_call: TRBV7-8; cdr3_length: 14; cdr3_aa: CASSLGAYYNEQFF
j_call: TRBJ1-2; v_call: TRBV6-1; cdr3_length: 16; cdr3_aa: CASSEALGQQGYGYTF
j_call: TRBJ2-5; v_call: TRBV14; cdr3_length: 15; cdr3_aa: CASSQVVWGPETQYF
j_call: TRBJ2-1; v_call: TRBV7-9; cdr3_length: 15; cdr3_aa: CASSPWASGRNEQFF
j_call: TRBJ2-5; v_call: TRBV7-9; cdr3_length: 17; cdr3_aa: CASSSYSLTGSGETQYF
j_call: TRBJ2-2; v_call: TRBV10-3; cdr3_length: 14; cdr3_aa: CAIGMGIGTGELFF
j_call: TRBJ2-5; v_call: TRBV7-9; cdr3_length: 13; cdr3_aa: CASSLAGSETQYF
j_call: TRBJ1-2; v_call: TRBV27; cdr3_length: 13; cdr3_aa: CASSSGPLRGYTF
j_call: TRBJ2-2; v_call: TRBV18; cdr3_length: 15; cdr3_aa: CASSPTGQRTGELFF
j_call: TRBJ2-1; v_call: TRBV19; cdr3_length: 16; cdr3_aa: CASSSTRTVINNEQFF
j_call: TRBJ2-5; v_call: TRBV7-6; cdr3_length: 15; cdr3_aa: CASSLVAGAGETQYF
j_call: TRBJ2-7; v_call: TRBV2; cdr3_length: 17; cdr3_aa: CASSGYSGTSGTYEQYF
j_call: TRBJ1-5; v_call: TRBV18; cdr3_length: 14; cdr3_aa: CASSPRVGNQPQHF
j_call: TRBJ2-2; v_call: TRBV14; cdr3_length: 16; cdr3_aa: CASSHSPGQGPGELFF
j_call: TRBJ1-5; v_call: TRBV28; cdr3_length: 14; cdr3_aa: CASIGTPYNQPQHF
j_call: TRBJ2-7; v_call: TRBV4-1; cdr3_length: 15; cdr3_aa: CASSPVPGLISVQYF
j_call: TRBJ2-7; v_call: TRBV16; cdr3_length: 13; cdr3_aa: CASRRTSNYEQYF
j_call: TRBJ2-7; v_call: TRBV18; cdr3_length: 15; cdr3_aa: CASSPQGASSYEQYF
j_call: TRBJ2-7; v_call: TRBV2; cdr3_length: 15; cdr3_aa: CASSGAGTGDDEQYF
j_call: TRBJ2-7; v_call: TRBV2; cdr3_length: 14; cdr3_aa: CASSEATSSYEQYF
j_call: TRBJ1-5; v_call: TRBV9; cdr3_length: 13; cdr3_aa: CASSFGSNQPQHF
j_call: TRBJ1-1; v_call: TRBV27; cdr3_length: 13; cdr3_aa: CASSFRWNTEAFF
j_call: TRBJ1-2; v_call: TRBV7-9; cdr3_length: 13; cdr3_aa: CASGEDLWTGYTF
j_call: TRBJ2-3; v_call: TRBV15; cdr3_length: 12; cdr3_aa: CATSRAADTQYF
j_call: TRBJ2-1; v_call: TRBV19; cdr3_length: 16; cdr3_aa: CASSTSWASPYNEQFF
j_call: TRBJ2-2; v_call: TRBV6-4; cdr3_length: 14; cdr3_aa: CASSVGRNTGELFF
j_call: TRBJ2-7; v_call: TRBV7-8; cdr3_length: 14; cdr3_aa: CASSRRLDSYEQYF
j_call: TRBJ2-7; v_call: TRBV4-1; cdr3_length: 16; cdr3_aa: CASSQLSGGLSYEQYF